The present TCR beta chain was sequenced within a study of human T cells and chemical hapten exposure. Documented time point: pre-sensitization, week 0. Treatment specified: therapeutic diphenylcyclopropenone sensitization with weekly scalp DPC. This clonotype appeared a few times. CDR1 and CDR2 from the germline V gene are MGHDK and SYGVNS. V lost 9 bases and J 6 bases, leaving 16 bases between the germline ends. The CDR3 runs to 13 residues. TCRdb independently ran MiXCR on the RACE reads; one entry per CDR3 protein. Here the sample spans over 300,000 distinct CDR3 sequences, approximately 5.1% being singletons.

This TCR was sampled from a woman in her fifties or sixties with alopecia areata. Some clones in this sample may be carry-over from other donors' samples. The J gene is TRBJ2-3, the V gene TRBV25-1; the D gene is possibly TRBD1 (6 bases). Sequenced here: whole blood, sampled in connection with sensitization to the hapten diphenylcyclopropenone (DPC). The CDR3 protein is CASTGSPSDTQYF. The CDR3 DNA reads as TGTGCCAGTACAGGGTCCCCGTCGGATACGCAGTATTTT.